This is a list of T cell receptor beta chains from one sample in a study of blood T cell repertoires in COVID-19. Assay: immunoSEQ multiplex PCR; the TCRdb copy retains only in-frame clones and omits some. The sample lists around 200,000 clones, 65% to 90% occurring once. The sequencing input was PBMCs or T cells enriched from blood (not recorded which). Receptor source: a woman aged 30 to 39 who had been exposed to COVID-19. Each CDR3 is given with its conserved first and last residue. The order of the fields is D gene, J gene, clone size, V gene, CDR3 protein, CDR3 DNA. D genes are given only for firm matches. Some rows have no size entry. The others give once, few or many, or a class for an expanded clone.

TRBD1,TRBJ2-7,once,TRBV25-1,CASTTGVSYEQYF,TGTGCCAGCACTACAGGGGTCTCCTACGAGCAGTACTTC
TRBD2,TRBJ2-1,NA,TRBV6-5,CASNSGGAYNEQFF,TGTGCCAGCAACAGCGGGGGGGCCTACAATGAGCAGTTCTTC
NA,TRBJ2-1,few,TRBV6-5,CASSLSPDSYNEQFF,TGTGCCAGCAGCCTCTCTCCAGACAGCTACAATGAGCAGTTCTTC
NA,TRBJ1-5,NA,TRBV6-5,CASSFGAGGNNQPQHF,TGTGCCAGCAGTTTTGGGGCCGGGGGGAATAATCAGCCCCAGCATTTT
TRBD1,TRBJ1-5,NA,TRBV2,CASSPDRGPQPQHF,TGTGCCAGCAGCCCCGACAGGGGACCTCAGCCCCAGCATTTT
TRBD1,TRBJ1-6,NA,TRBV9,CASSAQGAANSPLHF,TGTGCCAGCAGCGCACAGGGGGCGGCGAATTCACCCCTCCACTTT
TRBD1,TRBJ1-2,NA,TRBV19,CASTERTGDYGYTF,TGTGCCAGCACCGAAAGGACAGGGGACTATGGCTACACCTTC
NA,TRBJ1-2,NA,TRBV3-1/TRBV3-2,CASGGQGMGGYTF,TGTGCCAGCGGTGGGCAGGGAATGGGCGGCTACACCTTC
TRBD2,TRBJ2-1,NA,TRBV30,CAWSVAGAYNEQFF,TGTGCCTGGAGTGTAGCGGGGGCCTACAATGAGCAGTTCTTC
TRBD2,TRBJ2-1,NA,TRBV9,CASSPSGGTSYNEQFF,TGTGCCAGCAGCCCTAGCGGGGGGACCTCCTACAATGAGCAGTTCTTC
TRBD1,TRBJ1-2,few,TRBV18,CASSTDRVSYGYTF,TGTGCCAGCTCAACCGACAGGGTGTCCTATGGCTACACCTTC
NA,TRBJ2-5,NA,TRBV5-1,CASSFLAEPEQETQYF,TGCGCCAGCAGCTTTTTGGCGGAGCCGGAACAAGAGACCCAGTACTTC
NA,TRBJ2-1,once,TRBV30,CAWSGGGEQFF,TGTGCCTGGAGTGGGGGCGGTGAGCAGTTCTTC
TRBD1,TRBJ1-3,NA,TRBV7-8,CASSLRTGGSSGNTIYF,TGTGCCAGCAGCCTTAGGACAGGGGGGTCCTCTGGAAACACCATATATTTT
NA,TRBJ1-2,NA,TRBV2,CASSAQIYGYTF,TGTGCCAGCAGTGCTCAGATCTATGGCTACACCTTC
NA,TRBJ2-1,NA,TRBV5-1,CASSWDTPKVF,TGCGCCAGCAGCTGGGACACCCCCAAGGTCTTC
NA,TRBJ1-6,NA,TRBV6-5,CASSYRQNNNSPLHF,TGTGCCAGCAGTTATCGACAGAACAATAATTCACCCCTCCACTTT
TRBD1,TRBJ1-5,NA,TRBV6-1,CASSDGTGDSNQPQHF,TGTGCCAGCAGTGACGGGACAGGCGATAGCAATCAGCCCCAGCATTTT
TRBD1,TRBJ2-1,NA,TRBV6-5,CASSSTGNGDNEQFF,TGTGCCAGCAGTTCGACAGGGAATGGGGACAATGAGCAGTTCTTC
TRBD1,TRBJ2-2,NA,TRBV5-1,CASSPPGQGYPGELFF,TGCGCCAGCAGCCCTCCGGGACAGGGTTACCCCGGGGAGCTGTTTTTT
NA,TRBJ1-5,NA,TRBV28,CASTIRGSNQPQHF,TGTGCCAGCACAATTCGGGGTAGCAATCAGCCCCAGCATTTT
TRBD2,TRBJ2-2,few,TRBV11-3,CASSLRTSGGTGELFF,TGTGCCAGCAGCCTCAGGACTAGCGGGGGGACCGGGGAGCTGTTTTTT
TRBD1,TRBJ2-7,NA,TRBV2,CASSAGQGFYEQYF,TGTGCCAGCAGTGCTGGACAGGGGTTCTACGAGCAGTACTTC
TRBD2,TRBJ2-5,NA,TRBV7-3,CASSSGLGLRETQYF,TGTGCCAGCAGCAGCGGACTAGGATTGCGAGAGACCCAGTACTTC
NA,TRBJ2-3,NA,TRBV6-5,CASSYSSGSGTQYF,TGTGCCAGCAGTTACTCGAGCGGCTCCGGTACGCAGTATTTT
NA,TRBJ2-3,NA,TRBV30,CAWTSGPSDTQYF,TGTGCCTGGACGAGCGGCCCTTCGGATACGCAGTATTTT
TRBD2,TRBJ2-1,few,TRBV18,CASSPGLAGNEQFF,TGTGCCAGCTCACCAGGACTAGCGGGCAATGAGCAGTTCTTC
NA,TRBJ1-5,NA,TRBV19,CASSMAGWFNQPQHF,TGTGCCAGTAGTATGGCAGGTTGGTTCAATCAGCCCCAGCATTTT
NA,TRBJ2-6,NA,TRBV5-5,CASSLGTAGANVLTF,TGTGCCAGCAGCTTGGGGACAGCTGGGGCCAACGTCCTGACTTTC
TRBD2,TRBJ2-2,NA,TRBV28,CASSTGSGGATGELFF,TGTGCCAGCAGTACCGGTAGCGGGGGAGCAACCGGGGAGCTGTTTTTT
NA,TRBJ1-2,NA,TRBV5-1,CASSLHPAGTVDYGYTF,TGCGCCAGCAGCTTGCACCCCGCCGGGACTGTGGACTATGGCTACACCTTC
TRBD1,TRBJ1-1,NA,TRBV3-1/TRBV3-2,CASSQGQGMNTEAFF,TGTGCCAGCAGCCAGGGACAGGGAATGAACACTGAAGCTTTCTTT
NA,TRBJ2-7,NA,TRBV2,CASSVRGADYEQYF,TGTGCCAGCAGTGTACGCGGGGCGGACTACGAGCAGTACTTC
NA,TRBJ1-2,NA,TRBV5-1,CASSPGKINGYTF,TGCGCCAGCAGTCCAGGGAAGATAAATGGCTACACCTTC
TRBD1,TRBJ1-5,few,TRBV19,CASSIGAGGSNQPQHF,TGTGCCAGTAGTATAGGGGCAGGGGGGAGCAATCAGCCCCAGCATTTT
NA,TRBJ1-5,NA,TRBV7-8,CASRVGDHQPQHF,TGTGCCAGCAGAGTAGGGGATCATCAGCCCCAGCATTTT
NA,TRBJ2-1,NA,TRBV5-4,CASSLGGAASSYNEQFF,TGTGCCAGCAGCCTGGGTGGGGCTGCAAGCTCCTACAATGAGCAGTTCTTC
TRBD1,TRBJ1-3,NA,TRBV19,CASSILTGTGMGNTIYF,TGTGCCAGTAGTATCCTCACCGGGACAGGGATGGGAAACACCATATATTTT
TRBD2,TRBJ2-3,once,TRBV25-1,CASSELGGGSTDTQYF,TGTGCCAGCAGTGAATTGGGCGGGGGAAGCACAGATACGCAGTATTTT
TRBD1,TRBJ1-2,NA,TRBV24-1,CATSDSGQLDPNYGYTF,TGTGCCACCAGTGATTCGGGACAGTTGGACCCTAACTATGGCTACACCTTC
NA,TRBJ1-2,NA,TRBV29-1,CSALTGVSYGYTF,TGCAGTGCACTAACGGGGGTCTCCTATGGCTACACCTTC